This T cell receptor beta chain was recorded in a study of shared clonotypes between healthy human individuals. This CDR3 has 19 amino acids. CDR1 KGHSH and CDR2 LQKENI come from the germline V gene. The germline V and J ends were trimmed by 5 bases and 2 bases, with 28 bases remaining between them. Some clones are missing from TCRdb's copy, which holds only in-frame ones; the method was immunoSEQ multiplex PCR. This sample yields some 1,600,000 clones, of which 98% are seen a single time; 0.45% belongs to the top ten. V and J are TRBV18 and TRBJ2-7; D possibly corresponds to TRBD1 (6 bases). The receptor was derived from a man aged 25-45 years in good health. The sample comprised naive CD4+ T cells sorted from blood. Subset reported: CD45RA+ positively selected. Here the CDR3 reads CASSKPPGQKGLGTYEQYF. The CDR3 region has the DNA TGTGCCAGCTCAAAACCCCCGGGACAAAAAGGTCTAGGGACCTACGAGCAGTACTTC.